Below, one T cell receptor beta chain is given with its context. These data come from a study of T-cell memory formation after mild COVID-19. On the study more broadly: Each donor largely had its own TCR clusters.

TCRdb passed the 5' RACE reads through MiXCR, listing each CDR3 protein once. The data show tens of thousands of distinct CDR3 sequences, approximately 9% seen once. The CDR3 totals 15 residues. Per germline, CDR1 MNHEY and CDR2 SVGEGT. V was pared by 6 bases and J by 1 base, with 15 bases between. The chain recombines TRBV6-2 or TRBV6-3 with TRBJ1-1, with D maybe TRBD1 (6 bases). Sequencing was carried out using PBMCs or a T cell subset sorted from them (not recorded which). The sequence derives from an adult woman who had mild COVID-19 (a few samples of this study predate the infection). Cell type and time point are not known. The CDR3 reads CASRREGGSNTEAFF. The CDR3 DNA is TGTGCCAGCAGGCGGGAGGGGGGTTCGAACACTGAAGCTTTCTTT.